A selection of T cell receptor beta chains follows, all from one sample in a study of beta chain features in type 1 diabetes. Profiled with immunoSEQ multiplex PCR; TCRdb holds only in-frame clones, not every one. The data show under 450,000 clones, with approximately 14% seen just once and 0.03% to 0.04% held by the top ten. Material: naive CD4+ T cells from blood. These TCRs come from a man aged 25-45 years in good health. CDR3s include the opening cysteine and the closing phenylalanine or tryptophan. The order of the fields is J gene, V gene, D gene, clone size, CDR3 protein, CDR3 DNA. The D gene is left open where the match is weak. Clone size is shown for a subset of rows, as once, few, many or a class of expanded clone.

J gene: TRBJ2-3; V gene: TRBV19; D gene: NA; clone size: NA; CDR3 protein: CASSMGSFTDTQYF; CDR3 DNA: TGTGCCAGTAGTATGGGCAGCTTCACAGATACGCAGTATTTT
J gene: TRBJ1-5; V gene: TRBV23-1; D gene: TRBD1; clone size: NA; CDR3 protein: CASSFPGQKISNQPQHF; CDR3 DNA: TGCGCCAGCAGTTTCCCGGGACAGAAGATTAGCAATCAGCCCCAGCATTTT
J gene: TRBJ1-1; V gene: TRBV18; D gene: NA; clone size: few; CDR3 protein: CASSPQQNTEAFF; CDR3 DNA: TGTGCCAGCTCACCACAACAGAACACTGAAGCTTTCTTT
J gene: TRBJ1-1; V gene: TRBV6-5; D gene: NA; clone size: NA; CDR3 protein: CASSYSALNTEAFF; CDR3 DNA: TGTGCCAGCAGTTACTCGGCACTAAACACTGAAGCTTTCTTT
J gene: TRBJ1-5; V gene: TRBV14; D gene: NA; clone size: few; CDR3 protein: CASSKGGNQPQHF; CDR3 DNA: TGTGCCAGCAGCAAGGGGGGCAATCAGCCCCAGCATTTT
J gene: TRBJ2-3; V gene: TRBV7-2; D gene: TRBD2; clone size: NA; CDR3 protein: CASSAAGGGDTQYF; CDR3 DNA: TGTGCCAGCAGCGCTGCGGGGGGAGGGGATACGCAGTATTTT
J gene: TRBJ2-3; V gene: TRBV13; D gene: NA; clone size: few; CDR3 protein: CASSPRDWRGSPDTQYF; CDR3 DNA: TGTGCCAGCAGCCCTCGGGACTGGCGCGGGTCCCCAGATACGCAGTATTTT
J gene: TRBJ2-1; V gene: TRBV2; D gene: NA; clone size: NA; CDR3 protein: CASSGTGYNEQFF; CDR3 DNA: TGTGCCAGCAGTGGGACTGGCTACAATGAGCAGTTCTTC
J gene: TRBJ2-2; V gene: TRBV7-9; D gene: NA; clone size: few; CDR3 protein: CASSPRRGQGTGELFF; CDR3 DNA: TGTGCCAGCAGCCCCCGGAGAGGGCAGGGAACCGGGGAGCTGTTTTTT
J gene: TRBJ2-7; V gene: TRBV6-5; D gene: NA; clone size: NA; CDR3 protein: CASSTRGHEQYF; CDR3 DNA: TGTGCCAGCAGTACCCGGGGGCACGAGCAGTACTTC